The clone carrying this TCR beta chain appeared many times. These data are taken from a study of HIV-infected patients and healthy controls. TCRdb re-derived calls from the 5' RACE reads in MiXCR, one entry per CDR3 protein. The sample consists of under 70,000 distinct CDR3 sequences, less than 20% of them appearing once. Germline V CDR1 and CDR2: SEHNR, FQNEAQ (reference sequence). With V trimmed by 6 bases and J by 13 bases, 7 bases remained unmatched. This CDR3 is built from 12 residues. This rearrangement joins TRBV7-9 to TRBJ2-3; TRBD2 matches at 10 bases. The source of this sequence is a human donor in good health. Sample: CD4+ T cells from blood. Here the CDR3 reads CASRSGTSVKYF. The CDR3 coding sequence is TGTGCCAGCAGATCCGGGACTAGCGTAAAGTATTTT.